This T cell receptor (beta chain) was identified during a study of siplizumab effects on memory and regulatory T cells. Study findings and constraints: Naive T cells were seen as more diverse than memory cells and as major alloresponse contributors.

Assay: immunoSEQ multiplex PCR; the TCRdb copy retains only in-frame clones and omits some. The table lists roughly 100,000 clones, about 93% of them singletons. A remark on this clone: Its antigen is still unknown.

J gave up 0 bases and V 3 bases, and 8 bases lay outside the gene matches. Germline V gene sequence: CDR1 SGHAT, CDR2 FQNNGV. There are 18 residues in the CDR3. The clonotype was recovered from a human donor in good health. V is TRBV11-2 and J is TRBJ2-5; 12 bases match TRBD2. Sample: CD4+ T cells sorted from blood. The CDR3 sequence is CASSFAPSGGGYQETQYF. CDR3 sequence (DNA): TGTGCCAGCAGCTTCGCGCCTAGCGGGGGGGGATACCAAGAGACCCAGTACTTC.